This T cell receptor (beta chain) was identified during a study of CD8+ T cells in alopecia areata. Points on this clone: Its specificity is unknown.

It was cDNA, reverse transcribed from extracted RNA, that served as the sequencing template. Sequencing used immunoSEQ multiplex PCR; TCRdb keeps in-frame clones, though not all of them. This repertoire shows 140,000 to 150,000 clones, around 86% found once; its top ten account for approximately 15%. The study, taken as a whole, reports: Unlike in mice, where it was clearer, TCR sharing across patients was less clear, possibly HLA-related.

Material: CD8+ T cells sorted from blood, obtained at week 0. The sequence was obtained from a human donor with alopecia areata.

The CDR3 is CASSLAGQGNTEAFF. In DNA form, the CDR3 reads TGCGCCAGCAGCTTGGCGGGACAGGGAAACACTGAAGCTTTCTTT. The V and J genes are TRBV5-1 and TRBJ1-1; 9 nucleotides align to TRBD1. The V and J ends lost 0 bases and 2 bases, in that order; junction bases with no gene match: 2. The CDR3 is 15 amino acids. From germline, CDR1 is SGHRS and CDR2 YFSETQ. The full variable domain, completed using reference TRBV5-1 and TRBJ1-1, is KAGVTQTPRYLIKTRGQQVTLSCSPISGHRSVSWYQQTPGQGLQFLFEYFSETQRNKGNFPGRFSGRQFSNSRSEMNVSTLELGDSALYLCASSLAGQGNTEAFFGQGTRLTVV.